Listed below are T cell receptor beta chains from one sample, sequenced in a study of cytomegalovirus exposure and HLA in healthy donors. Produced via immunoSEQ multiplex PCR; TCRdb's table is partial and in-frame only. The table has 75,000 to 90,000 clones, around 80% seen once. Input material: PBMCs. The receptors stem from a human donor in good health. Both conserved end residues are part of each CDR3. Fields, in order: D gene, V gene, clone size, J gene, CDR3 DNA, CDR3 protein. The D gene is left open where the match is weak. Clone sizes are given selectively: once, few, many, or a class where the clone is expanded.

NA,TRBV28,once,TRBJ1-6,TGTGCCAGCAGGAGGGTAGACTCACCCCTCCACTTT,CASRRVDSPLHF
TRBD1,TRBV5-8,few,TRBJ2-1,TGTGCCAGCAGCTTGGCAGGGGGCAATGAGCAGTTCTTC,CASSLAGGNEQFF
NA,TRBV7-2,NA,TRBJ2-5,TGTGCCAGCAGCTTAGCGGGGGGGGCAGTTGAGACCCAGTACTTC,CASSLAGGAVETQYF
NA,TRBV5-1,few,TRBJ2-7,TGCGCCAGCAGCTTGGTTCGGGGGGACAACGAGCAGTACTTC,CASSLVRGDNEQYF
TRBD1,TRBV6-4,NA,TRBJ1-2,TGTGCCAGCAGTGCGTCACAGGGGCGGGATGGCTACACCTTC,CASSASQGRDGYTF
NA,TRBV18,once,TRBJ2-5,TGTGCCAGCTCAACTAGCCTACTCGAGACCCAGTACTTC,CASSTSLLETQYF
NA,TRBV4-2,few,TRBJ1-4,TGTGCCAGCAGCCAAGATCCGGGACTTAATGAAAAACTGTTTTTT,CASSQDPGLNEKLFF
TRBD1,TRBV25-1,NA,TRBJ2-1,TGTGCCAGCAGTCCGACAGGGGGCTGGCCCTACAATGAGCAGTTCTTC,CASSPTGGWPYNEQFF
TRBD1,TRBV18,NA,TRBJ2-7,TGTGCCAGCTCACCACGACAGGGTGTCTACGAGCAGTACTTC,CASSPRQGVYEQYF
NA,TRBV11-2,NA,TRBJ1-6,TGTGCCAGCAGCTTTAGCAGGGATTCACCCCTCCACTTT,CASSFSRDSPLHF
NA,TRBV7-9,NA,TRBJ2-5,TGTGCCAGCAGCCCCGAGGACACCCCCCAAGAGACCCAGTACTTC,CASSPEDTPQETQYF
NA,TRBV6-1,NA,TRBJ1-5,TGTGCCAGCAGTGAATGGATGCAGGAAGCTAGCAATCAGCCCCAGCATTTT,CASSEWMQEASNQPQHF
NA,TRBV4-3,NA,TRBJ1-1,TGCGCCAGCAGCCAAGATGGCGGCAGCCGTGAAGCTTTCTTT,CASSQDGGSREAFF
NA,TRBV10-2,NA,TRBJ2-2,TGCGCCAGCCGGACAGTCGAATCGGGGGAGCTGTTTTTT,CASRTVESGELFF
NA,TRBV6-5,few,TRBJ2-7,TGTGCCAGCAGTGACAGATTTTACGAGCAGTACTTC,CASSDRFYEQYF
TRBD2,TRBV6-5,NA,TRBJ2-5,TGTGCCAGCAGTAGAGCGGGGGGGCCGGAGACCCAGTACTTC,CASSRAGGPETQYF
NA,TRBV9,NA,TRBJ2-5,TGTGCCAGCAGCCTACAGGGCCAGACGAGGCAAGAGACCCAGTACTTC,CASSLQGQTRQETQYF
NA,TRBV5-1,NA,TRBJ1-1,TGCGCCAGCAGCTTGGATCGGGGGAACACTGAAGCTTTCTTT,CASSLDRGNTEAFF
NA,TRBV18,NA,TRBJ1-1,TGTGCCAGCTCACGACAGCTGTCTGAAGCTTTCTTT,CASSRQLSEAFF
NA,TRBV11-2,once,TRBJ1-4,TGTGCCAGCAGCCTTGCGGGTACAGGGAATGAAAAACTGTTTTTT,CASSLAGTGNEKLFF
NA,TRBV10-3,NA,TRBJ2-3,TGTGCCATCAGTGAGTCGACTCGAGTTTCCACAGATACGCAGTATTTT,CAISESTRVSTDTQYF
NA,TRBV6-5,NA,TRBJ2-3,TGTGCCAGCAGTTACTCGGCGGGTGGATGGGATACGCAGTATTTT,CASSYSAGGWDTQYF
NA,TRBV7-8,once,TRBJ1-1,TGTGCCAGCAGCTCCACACAGGGAATACGCACTGAAGCTTTCTTT,CASSSTQGIRTEAFF
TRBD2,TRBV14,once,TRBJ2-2,TGTGCCAGCAGCCAAGACCCTAGCGGGGCTCTCACCGGGGAGCTGTTTTTT,CASSQDPSGALTGELFF
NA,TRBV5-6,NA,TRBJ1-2,TGTGCCAGCAGCTTGGGGGGCTTACACACCTTC,CASSLGGLHTF
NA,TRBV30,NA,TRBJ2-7,TGTGCCTGGAGTGTTTCCAGCTACGAGCAGTACTTC,CAWSVSSYEQYF
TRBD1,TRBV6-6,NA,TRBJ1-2,TGTGCCAGCAGTCGTCAGGGGGATGGCTACCCCTTC,CASSRQGDGYPF
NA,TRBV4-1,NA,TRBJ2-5,TGCGCCAGCAGCCAAGATAATGCGGGGCCAGGGGAGACCCAGTACTTC,CASSQDNAGPGETQYF
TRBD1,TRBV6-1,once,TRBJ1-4,TGTGCCAGCAGTGCCAGAAACAGGGGGCCATTGACTAATGAAAAACTGTTTTTT,CASSARNRGPLTNEKLFF